A single sample gave rise to the 8 T cell receptor beta chains below, sequenced in a study of blood T cell repertoires in COVID-19 (dated by TCRdb to the early 2020s). Receptor amplification or capture employed the immunoSEQ multiplex PCR assay. TCRdb's version of the immuneACCESS table is confined to in-frame rearrangements and falls short of the full clone set. An unresolved V gene accounts for under half of the shortfall where checked; the remainder is of unknown origin. The sample table records 57,000 or so clones; roughly 84% of these occur just once. About a fifth of the sample is held by the ten biggest clonotypes. The material sequenced was peripheral blood. These receptor sequences come from a woman over 75 with active or convalescent COVID-19.

The chain recombines TRBV5-1 with TRBJ1-2, with D unclear. With 6 bases removed from V and 4 bases from J, the gap between germline ends came to 13 bases. CDR3 length: 13 residues. Germline values: CDR1 SGHRS, CDR2 YFSETQ. The CDR3 sequence is CASKVEGSYGYTF. CDR3 DNA sequence: TGCGCCAGCAAGGTGGAGGGATCCTATGGCTACACCTTC.

The chain recombines TRBV7-2 with TRBJ2-3; 14 bases are a match to TRBD2. The V and J ends lost 7 bases and 0 bases, in that order; junction bases with no gene match: 6. The germline CDR1 and CDR2 sequences are SGHTA and FQGNSA. The CDR3 has 17 residues. CDR3 nucleotide sequence: TGTGCCAGCAACGGACTAGCGGGGGGCCGCAGCACAGATACGCAGTATTTT. Encoded protein: CASNGLAGGRSTDTQYF.

The J gene is TRBJ1-1, the V gene TRBV6-5; D not certain. The CDR3 loop spans 13 amino acids. Looked up from germline, CDR1 is MNHEY and CDR2 is SVGAGI. The V and J ends lost 5 bases and 4 bases respectively, with 11 bases between them. The CDR3 protein is CASSSPGGTEAFF. CDR3 nucleotides: TGTGCCAGCAGTAGCCCCGGAGGCACTGAAGCTTTCTTT.

This clone was seen only once. The gene calls are TRBV19 and TRBJ1-3; no clear D. V dropped 3 bases and J dropped 0 bases, with 3 bases sitting between them. This CDR3 is 13 amino acids long. Germline lookup yields CDR1 LNHDA and CDR2 SQIVND (reference sequence). CDR3 amino acids: CASSIGSGNTIYF. For the CDR3, the DNA is TGTGCCAGTAGTATCGGCTCTGGAAACACCATATATTTT.

The chain couples TRBV7-2 to TRBJ1-3; D is unresolved. Deletions cut 3 bases from V and 3 bases from J, with 15 bases between. Germline V gene lookup returns CDR1 SGHTA and CDR2 FQGNSA. CDR3 size: 16 residues. The chain's CDR3 is CASSFRLAWYGNTIYF. CDR3 DNA: TGTGCCAGCAGCTTCCGTCTGGCCTGGTATGGAAACACCATATATTTT.

This clone was seen more than once but under ten times. The J gene is TRBJ1-1, the V gene TRBV7-9, with a tentative D call TRBD1 (6 bases). CDR3 length equals 15 residues. Germline V gene data show CDR1 as SEHNR and CDR2 as FQNEAQ (reference sequence). With 5 bases removed from V and 2 bases from J, the gap between germline ends came to 15 bases. The CDR3 reads CASSPHTGSNTEAFF. The CDR3 DNA reads TGTGCCAGCAGCCCTCATACAGGGAGCAACACTGAAGCTTTCTTT.

Concerning this clone: One end of the junction fails to match germline, which may point to a read error. This chain uses TRBV10-2 with TRBJ2-7; 9 bases line up with TRBD1. This CDR3 is built from 15 residues. CDR1 is WSHSY, CDR2 SAAADI, per germline. The CDR3 bases are TGCGCCAGCACCCCCTGGACAGGGGAGTCCTCCGAGCAGTACTTC. This gives the protein CASTPWTGESSEQYF.

The chain carries TRBV3-1 (or the pseudogene TRBV3-2) and TRBJ2-1; D gene unclear. Germline CDR1 is LGHDT and CDR2 is YNNKEL (reference sequence). The V end lost 1 base, the J end lost 2 bases, and 6 bases lay between the germline ends. CDR3 length: 14 residues. The CDR3 protein is CASSQGPAYNEQFF. The CDR3 nucleotides read TGTGCCAGCAGCCAAGGGCCAGCCTACAATGAGCAGTTCTTC.